What follows are 9 T cell receptor beta chains derived from one specimen sequenced in a study of a mutant IDH1 vaccine in newly diagnosed glioma. These TCRs' antigens remain unknown. The assay was immunoSEQ multiplex PCR, and TCRdb's table has in-frame clones only and misses some. The table has roughly 51,000 clones, around 85% seen once. The time point denotes: week 47, end of study. All doses held 300 ug of mutant IDH1 20-mer peptide, with topical imiquimod. The specimen was PBMCs, collected from a glioma patient whose treatment included an IDH1 peptide vaccine. All receptors derive from a woman in her 30s with glioma. Some clones in this sample may be carry-over from other donors' samples.

This clone has only one observation. The chain uses TRBV7-9 and TRBJ1-2, with D hard to call. Trimming stripped 1 base from V and 3 bases from J, with 6 bases between. From germline, CDR1 is SEHNR and CDR2 FQNEAQ (reference sequence). The CDR3 extends over 13 amino acids. CDR3 amino acids: CASSLESYYGYTF. CDR3 DNA sequence: TGTGCCAGCAGCTTAGAGAGCTACTATGGCTACACCTTC.

The chain combines TRBV19 with TRBJ1-2, with D maybe TRBD1 (5 bases). CDR1 LNHDA and CDR2 SQIVND come from the germline V gene (reference sequence). This CDR3 region has 13 residues. CDR3 amino acids: CASAGRMGYGYTF. The CDR3 DNA reads TGTGCTTCGGCGGGGCGCATGGGGTATGGCTACACCTTC.

The chain links TRBV5-1 to TRBJ2-2; maybe TRBD2 (5 bases). Between the trimmed V and J ends, which lost 1 base and 5 bases, there was a span of 12 bases. CDR1 and CDR2 (germline): SGHRS, YFSETQ. The CDR3 extends over 15 amino acids. As DNA, the CDR3 is TGCGCCAGCAGCTTGATGAGGGCACAGACCGGGGAGCTGTTTTTT. It specifies CASSLMRAQTGELFF. Filled out from reference TRBV5-1 and TRBJ2-2, the complete variable domain reads KAGVTQTPRYLIKTRGQQVTLSCSPISGHRSVSWYQQTPGQGLQFLFEYFSETQRNKGNFPGRFSGRQFSNSRSEMNVSTLELGDSALYLCASSLMRAQTGELFFGEGSRLTVL.

A few counts support this clone. This rearrangement joins TRBV12-5 to TRBJ1-1; a weak D match, TRBD1 (5 bases). Trimming shortened V by 1 base and J by 3 bases, and 9 bases separated the two germline ends. The CDR3 is 14 residues long. Germline V gene data show CDR1 as LGHNT and CDR2 as FRNRAP. CDR3 protein: CASGLEPGDTEAFF. The CDR3 DNA follows: TGTGCTAGTGGTTTGGAACCGGGGGACACTGAAGCTTTCTTT.

The V call is TRBV10-1, the J call TRBJ1-1; 8 bases match TRBD1. V lost 0 bases, J lost 5 bases, and 5 bases stayed unmatched. CDR1 and CDR2 from the germline V gene are WNHNN and SYGVQD (reference sequence). The CDR3 spans 15 residues. The CDR3 DNA is TGCGCCAGCAGTGAGTCCCGGACAGGGTGGACTGAAGCTTTCTTT. Translation: CASSESRTGWTEAFF.

V and J are TRBV2 and TRBJ2-5; D unclear. V dropped 6 bases and J dropped 5 bases, with 19 bases sitting between them. Germline values: CDR1 SNHLY, CDR2 FYNNEI. This CDR3 region has 15 residues. This chain's CDR3 is CASSTHRAPTETQYF. The CDR3 DNA follows: TGTGCCAGCAGCACCCACCGGGCCCCAACGGAGACCCAGTACTTC.

V gene TRBV7-6 combines with J gene TRBJ2-1, with 15 bases lining up with TRBD2. The ends lost 4 bases at V and 9 bases at J; junction bases unmatched: 7. Germline V gene sequence: CDR1 SGHVS, CDR2 FNYEAQ. This CDR3 region has 16 residues. The CDR3 reads CASSSPGLAGGGEQFF. CDR3 in DNA: TGTGCCAGCAGCTCCCCGGGACTAGCGGGAGGAGGTGAGCAGTTCTTC.

The chain recombines TRBV29-1 with TRBJ2-7, with D unclear. Looked up from germline, CDR1 is SQVTM and CDR2 is ANQGSEA. V was trimmed by 3 bases and J by 4 bases, leaving 7 bases between them. The CDR3 extends over 11 amino acids. CDR3 protein: CSVDSGYEQYF. In DNA, the CDR3 is TGCAGCGTTGACTCTGGGTACGAGCAGTACTTC.

The J gene is TRBJ1-1, the V gene TRBV18; TRBD1 agrees at 7 bases. The germline V gene encodes CDR1 KGHSH and CDR2 LQKENI. The CDR3 runs to 14 residues. V gave up 8 bases and J gave up 3 bases; unmatched junction bases: 9. CDR3 sequence: CASPRDREDTEAFF. The CDR3 nucleotides read TGTGCCAGCCCCCGCGACAGGGAGGACACTGAAGCTTTCTTT. The variable domain in full, completed from reference TRBV18 and TRBJ1-1, reads NAGVMQNPRHLVRRRGQEARLRCSPMKGHSHVYWYRQLPEEGLKFMVYLQKENIIDESGMPKERFSAEFPKEGPSILRIQQVVRGDSAAYFCASPRDREDTEAFFGQGTRLTVV.